The entry below gives a single T cell receptor (beta chain) sequence along with its context. This CDR3 has 14 residues. Deletions cut 5 bases from V and 5 bases from J, with 12 bases between. Germline V gene lookup returns CDR1 SGHTA and CDR2 FQGTGA. This record belongs to a study of blood T cell repertoires in COVID-19. Study-level background: Acute and convalescent COVID-19 specimens originated in the United States, Italy and Spain. The analysed material was cDNA or gDNA that came from T cells, B-cell-depleted T cells, or PBMCs.

Original processing notes: Amplifying reference gene primers gave estimates of nucleated cell counts. Sequenced by immunoSEQ multiplex PCR; TCRdb stores in-frame clones only, minus some. V and J calls and clone size are those listed in that table; D and trimming were worked out from the DNA. The sample lists 7,000 or so clones, roughly nine tenths occurring once. The sample taken for sequencing was peripheral blood. This TCR was sampled from a man in his 70s with active COVID-19. This chain joins TRBV7-3 and TRBJ2-2; perhaps TRBD1 as D (6 bases). CDR3 amino acids: CASSPGTRTGELFF. CDR3 nucleotide sequence: TGTGCCAGCAGCCCCGGGACACGTACCGGGGAGCTGTTTTTT.